Sequencing of this T cell receptor (beta chain) was carried out in a study of T cell clones after liver transplantation. Across the whole study: TCRbeta sequencing after a pre-transplant mixed lymphocyte reaction identified graft-donor-reactive clones, later tracked in post-transplant blood. Pre-transplant mixed lymphocyte reactions yielded third-party-reactive TCRbeta sequences as comparators for graft-donor-reactive sequences.

The V gene end was trimmed by 6 bases and the J gene end by 0 bases; junction bases not matched to a gene: 1. Per the germline V gene, CDR1 is MRHNA and CDR2 is SNTAGT. The CDR3 sequence is 13 residues long. Data came from immunoSEQ multiplex PCR; TCRdb stores just in-frame clones and leaves some out. The profile covers around 60,000 clones, with roughly two thirds appearing a single time and 14% to 15% taken by the ten largest. The chain has TRBV6-4 and TRBJ1-1; 7 bases map to TRBD1. The clonotype was recovered from a human donor who received a liver transplant. This specimen consisted of CD4+ T cells from blood, obtained before liver transplant. The CDR3 sequence: CASRQGMNTEAFF. The CDR3 nucleotides are TGTGCCAGCAGACAGGGGATGAACACTGAAGCTTTCTTT.